A single sample gave rise to the 16 T cell receptor beta chains below, sequenced in a study of T cell responses to AZD1222 COVID-19 vaccine. Generated by immunoSEQ multiplex PCR, the TCRdb table keeps only in-frame clones and is missing some. Of about 110,000 clones listed, around 90% were seen once; the top ten hold roughly 15%. The material was peripheral blood, obtained 28 days after the second AZD1222 dose. The receptors originated from an adult who received the AZD1222 COVID-19 vaccine.

The chain combines TRBV7-9 with TRBJ1-1, with D hard to call. Germline loops: CDR1 SEHNR, CDR2 FQNEAQ (reference sequence). V gave up 7 bases and J gave up 3 bases, with 12 bases separating them. The CDR3 runs 13 residues. The CDR3 loop reads CASTPKVDTEAFF. CDR3 in DNA: TGTGCCAGCACACCGAAAGTGGACACTGAAGCTTTCTTT.

The chain has TRBV7-6 and TRBJ1-2; 9 bases are shared with TRBD1. The CDR3 extends over 17 amino acids. With V trimmed by 5 bases and J by 6 bases, 16 bases remained unmatched. Germline CDR1 reads SGHVS; CDR2 reads FNYEAQ. The CDR3 region has the DNA TGTGCCAGCAGCGCCGGGGCGAGAAGGACAGGGGAGGATGGCTACACCTTC. This sequence encodes CASSAGARRTGEDGYTF.

CDR3 coding DNA: TGTGCCAGCAGCTTAGTGTGGGCAGGGACTGGAAACACCATATATTTT. Its protein product is CASSLVWAGTGNTIYF. The rearrangement uses TRBV7-2 and TRBJ1-3, with a possible D match to TRBD1 (5 bases). V was shortened by 1 base and J by 2 bases, with 12 bases between the two germline ends. The CDR3 consists of 16 residues. The germline V gene encodes CDR1 SGHTA and CDR2 FQGNSA.

This clone has more than one count but fewer than ten. V and J are TRBV25-1 and TRBJ1-1, with 8 positions matching TRBD1. The ends lost 10 bases at V and 4 bases at J; junction bases unmatched: 14. There are 15 residues in the CDR3. Germline loops: CDR1 MGHDK, CDR2 SYGVNS. CDR3 nucleotides: TGTGCCACCATACCCGGGACAGGTTCGATCACTGAAGCTTTCTTT. This codes for CATIPGTGSITEAFF.

This chain links TRBV2 with TRBJ1-6, with no clear D. V was clipped by 1 base and J by 8 bases, with 9 bases between them. The CDR3 length is 14 residues. The germline V gene has CDR1 SNHLY and CDR2 FYNNEI. CDR3 loop: CASSEGYRDSPLHF. CDR3 DNA sequence: TGTGCCAGCAGTGAAGGGTACCGAGATTCACCCCTCCACTTT.

The chain uses TRBV28 and TRBJ1-2; 7 bases are a match to TRBD1. Germline assignment: CDR1 MDHEN and CDR2 SYDVKM. This CDR3 has 13 residues. V lost 6 bases to trimming and J lost 5 bases; unmatched junction nucleotides: 6. The DNA of the CDR3 is TGTGCCAGCAGACCTACAGGGGAATATGGCTACACCTTC. The encoded protein is CASRPTGEYGYTF.

This sequence joins TRBV5-4 and TRBJ1-4, with a possible D match to TRBD1 (6 bases). CDR3 length: 12 amino acids. Germline CDR1 and CDR2: SGHNT and YYREEE (reference sequence). V was shortened by 4 bases and J by 8 bases, with 9 bases between the two germline ends. DNA for the CDR3: TGTGCCAGCAGCCAGGGGAGAGAAAAACTGTTTTTT. It specifies CASSQGREKLFF.

The J gene is TRBJ1-1, the V gene TRBV7-9, with a tentative D call TRBD1 (6 bases). Trimming shortened V by 1 base and J by 7 bases, and 13 bases separated the two germline ends. Per the germline V gene, CDR1 is SEHNR and CDR2 is FQNEAQ (reference sequence). This CDR3 has 14 residues. The CDR3 sequence: CASSLGRGAGEAFF. CDR3 bases: TGTGCCAGCAGCTTAGGTCGGGGGGCTGGTGAAGCTTTCTTT.

The gene calls are TRBV9 and TRBJ2-7; no reliable D call. Germline V gene lookup returns CDR1 SGDLS and CDR2 YYNGEE. The CDR3 length is 12 residues. V gave up 3 bases and J gave up 1 base, with 5 bases separating them. The CDR3 nucleotides are TGTGCCAGCAGCGCTGTGTCCTACGAGCAGTACTTC. Protein sequence: CASSAVSYEQYF.

The chain carries TRBV4-1 and TRBJ1-1, with a weak D call TRBD1 (5 bases). CDR1 is MGHRA and CDR2 is YSYEKL in the germline V gene. The V end lost 1 base, the J end lost 1 base, and 13 bases lay between the germline ends. The CDR3 is made up of 16 amino acids. In DNA, the CDR3 is TGCGCCAGCAGCCAAGTTTACCGACAGTCGAACACTGAAGCTTTCTTT. Translated: CASSQVYRQSNTEAFF.

This sequence joins TRBV19 and TRBJ2-7; a possible D gene is TRBD1 (5 bases). The germline gives CDR1 LNHDA, CDR2 SQIVND (reference sequence). This CDR3 comprises 16 residues. Trimming shortened V by 7 bases and J by 1 base, and 20 bases separated the two germline ends. CDR3 sequence: CASILAGRVFSYEQYF. CDR3 in DNA: TGTGCCAGTATCTTAGCCGGCAGGGTATTTTCCTACGAGCAGTACTTC. Full variable domain (remainder filled in from reference TRBV19 and TRBJ2-7): DGGITQSPKYLFRKEGQNVTLSCEQNLNHDAMYWYRQDPGQGLRLIYYSQIVNDFQKGDIAEGYSVSREKKESFPLTVTSAQKNPTAFYLCASILAGRVFSYEQYFGPGTRLTVT.

This chain joins TRBV30 and TRBJ2-2, with 16 bases aligning to TRBD2. V trimming: 2 bases; J trimming: 4 bases; junction bases outside the gene matches: 7. This CDR3 has 18 residues. Germline-derived CDR1 and CDR2 are GTSNPN and SVGIG (reference sequence). CDR3 in DNA: TGTGCCTGGAGTTCATATGGGACTAGCGGGAGGGCCACCGGGGAGCTGTTTTTT. This codes for CAWSSYGTSGRATGELFF.

The chain has TRBV7-9 and TRBJ2-2, with unresolved D. Germline V gene sequence: CDR1 SEHNR, CDR2 FQNEAQ (reference sequence). V was shortened by 1 base and J by 4 bases, with 10 bases between the two germline ends. This CDR3 region has 15 residues. The CDR3 reads CASSLGAPSTGELFF. The DNA of the CDR3 is TGTGCCAGCAGCTTAGGAGCCCCGTCCACCGGGGAGCTGTTTTTT.

The chain couples TRBV30 to TRBJ2-3; 11 bases map to TRBD2. The length of the CDR3 is 14 residues. The germline gives CDR1 GTSNPN, CDR2 SVGIG (reference sequence). V lost 5 bases to trimming and J lost 4 bases; unmatched junction nucleotides: 5. The CDR3 sequence is CAWSSGRIADTQYF. For the CDR3, the DNA is TGTGCCTGGTCTAGCGGGAGGATCGCAGATACGCAGTATTTT.

The chain carries TRBV18 and TRBJ1-2; D is ambiguous. There are 14 residues in the CDR3. The V end lost 3 bases, the J end lost 2 bases, and 10 bases lay between the germline ends. In germline, CDR1 is KGHSH, CDR2 LQKENI. DNA for the CDR3: TGTGCCAGCTCACCCTCCGGCCAGAACTATGGCTACACCTTC. Translated, it gives CASSPSGQNYGYTF.

The V gene is TRBV5-6, the J gene TRBJ2-3; 14 nucleotides agree with TRBD2. Germline V gene lookup returns CDR1 SGHDT and CDR2 YYEEEE. V shed 0 bases, J shed 6 bases, and the junction held 3 bases outside the gene matches. This CDR3 spans 16 amino acids. Here the CDR3 DNA reads TGTGCCAGCAGCTTGGGACTAGCGGGAGGGTCTGATACGCAGTATTTT. Translated, it gives CASSLGLAGGSDTQYF.